What follows describes a single TCR beta chain. Antigen: not known. This specimen comes from a study of Tregs in tolerant kidney transplant recipients. Regarding the study as a whole: Findings come from small patient numbers and require larger validation.

Germline values: CDR1 SGHTA, CDR2 FQGNSA. V was trimmed by 1 base and J by 10 bases, leaving 10 bases between them. This CDR3 has 12 amino acids. This table comes from immunoSEQ multiplex PCR, and its TCRdb copy is limited to in-frame clones, with some not included. The sample has 100,000 to 130,000 clones, 90% seen once. The receptor was isolated from a human donor who received a combined kidney and bone marrow transplant. The specimen comprised CD4+ T cells from blood, sampled before the transplant. The chain is built from TRBV7-2 and TRBJ1-2; D remains ambiguous. The CDR3 loop is CASSLGGFAYTF. CDR3 DNA sequence: TGTGCCAGCAGCTTAGGAGGGTTCGCCTACACCTTC.